Presented here are 26 T cell receptor beta chains from one specimen sequenced in a study of blood T cell repertoires in COVID-19. The assay was immunoSEQ multiplex PCR, and TCRdb's table has in-frame clones only and misses some. The sample lists about 220,000 clones, over 80% occurring once. Sequencing was done on a sample of PBMCs or T cells enriched from blood (not recorded which). The receptors originated from a woman between 35 and 50 years old who had recovered from COVID-19.

The rearrangement uses TRBV19 and TRBJ1-4, with TRBD1 matching 7 bases. After removal of 6 bases from V and 3 bases from J, the junction contained 4 bases not matched to a gene. Germline loops: CDR1 LNHDA, CDR2 SQIVND (reference sequence). This CDR3 is built from 14 residues. CDR3 in amino acids: CASSPGGSNEKLFF. CDR3 nucleotides: TGTGCCAGTAGCCCAGGGGGATCTAATGAAAAACTGTTTTTT. Together with reference TRBV19 and TRBJ1-4, the CDR3 gives the full variable domain: DGGITQSPKYLFRKEGQNVTLSCEQNLNHDAMYWYRQDPGQGLRLIYYSQIVNDFQKGDIAEGYSVSREKKESFPLTVTSAQKNPTAFYLCASSPGGSNEKLFFGSGTQLSVL.

This clone occurred a few times. This chain joins TRBV12-3 or TRBV12-4 and TRBJ1-1; no firm D call. The V gene lost 6 bases and the J gene lost 5 bases, with 7 bases spanning the gap. The length of the CDR3 is 11 residues. The CDR3 reads CASRMRTEAFF. In nucleotides, the CDR3 is TGTGCCAGCAGAATGCGGACTGAAGCTTTCTTT.

This chain uses TRBV5-1 with TRBJ2-3, with 8 bases matching TRBD2. V gave up 9 bases and J gave up 1 base; unmatched junction bases: 13. CDR1 SGHRS and CDR2 YFSETQ come from the germline V gene. The CDR3 runs to 16 residues. Here the CDR3 reads CATRRGAGKGTDTQYF. The DNA of the CDR3 is TGCGCCACCCGGCGGGGGGCAGGGAAGGGCACAGATACGCAGTATTTT.

This clone appeared a single time. The DNA of the CDR3 is TGTGCCAGTAGTAAGGCCACAGGACCCCGGGAGCAGTACTTC. Protein product: CASSKATGPREQYF. The rearrangement joins TRBV19 to TRBJ2-7; D perhaps matches TRBD1 (5 bases). Trimming shortened V by 4 bases and J by 7 bases, and 17 bases separated the two germline ends. The CDR3 is 14 residues long. Germline V gives CDR1 LNHDA, CDR2 SQIVND (reference sequence).

The J gene is TRBJ2-1, the V gene TRBV27, with 11 nucleotides matching TRBD1. V was pared by 6 bases and J by 2 bases, with 3 bases of the junction left unmatched. Per germline, CDR1 MNHEY and CDR2 SMNVEV (reference sequence). CDR3 length: 15 residues. The CDR3 spells CASRVGQGAYNEQFF. The CDR3 region has the DNA TGTGCCAGCAGGGTGGGACAGGGGGCCTACAATGAGCAGTTCTTC.

The CDR3 sequence: CASSVGLAVQETQYF. CDR3 bases: TGTGCCAGCAGCGTGGGACTAGCGGTTCAAGAGACCCAGTACTTC. The J gene is TRBJ2-5, the V gene TRBV3-1 (or the pseudogene TRBV3-2); 11 positions match TRBD2. Germline V lookup: CDR1 LGHDT, CDR2 YNNKEL (reference sequence). V shed 5 bases and J 2 bases; nucleotides not matched to a gene: 4. This CDR3 is built from 15 residues.

The J gene is TRBJ2-7, the V gene TRBV7-8; D unclear. Germline assignment: CDR1 SGHVS and CDR2 FQNEAQ. CDR3 size: 13 residues. V shed 5 bases and J shed 2 bases, with 10 bases lying between them. The CDR3 DNA is TGTGCCAGCAGCCTTGGTCGCGCCTACGAGCAGTACGTC. Its translation is CASSLGRAYEQYV.

V and J are TRBV7-9 and TRBJ1-4; no firm D call. The CDR3 runs to 13 residues. V shed 5 bases and J shed 8 bases, with 12 bases lying between them. Germline lookup yields CDR1 SEHNR and CDR2 FQNEAQ (reference sequence). This CDR3 is CASSRREEEKLFF. CDR3 nucleotides: TGTGCCAGCAGCCGAAGGGAGGAAGAAAAACTGTTTTTT. Using reference TRBV7-9 and TRBJ1-4 for the parts outside the CDR3, the full variable domain is DTGVSQNPRHKITKRGQNVTFRCDPISEHNRLYWYRQTLGQGPEFLTYFQNEAQLEKSRLLSDRFSAERPKGSFSTLEIQRTEQGDSAMYLCASSRREEEKLFFGSGTQLSVL.

This clone was seen once. This chain links TRBV2 with TRBJ1-1; 9 bases fit TRBD1. The germline V gene encodes CDR1 SNHLY and CDR2 FYNNEI. There are 15 residues in the CDR3. Trimming removed 6 bases from V and 5 bases from J; junction bases left unmatched: 10. CDR3 sequence (DNA): TGTGCCAGCAGACCCAGTGGACAGGGGATAACTGAAGCTTTCTTT. Translating it yields CASRPSGQGITEAFF.

J is TRBJ1-4 and V is TRBV28; possible D gene TRBD1, 6 bases. The ends were cut back, 8 bases at V and 2 bases at J, with 15 bases in the middle. This CDR3 comprises 15 residues. The germline gives CDR1 MDHEN, CDR2 SYDVKM. The CDR3 protein is CASAGADSTNEKLFF. In nucleotides, the CDR3 is TGTGCCAGCGCAGGGGCTGATTCGACTAATGAAAAACTGTTTTTT. The full variable domain, with the rest looked up from reference TRBV28 and TRBJ1-4, is DVKVTQSSRYLVKRTGEKVFLECVQDMDHENMFWYRQDPGLGLRLIYFSYDVKMKEKGDIPEGYSVSREKKERFSLILESASTNQTSMYLCASAGADSTNEKLFFGSGTQLSVL.

The chain joins TRBV6-1 to TRBJ1-3; D unresolved. Trimming stripped 4 bases from V and 0 bases from J, with 16 bases between. This CDR3 is 17 amino acids long. Germline V gene lookup returns CDR1 MNHNS and CDR2 SASEGT. The CDR3 bases are TGTGCCAGCAGTGGCCCGGACGGAGGTAACTCTGGAAACACCATATATTTT. It is translated as CASSGPDGGNSGNTIYF.

The chain carries TRBV27 and TRBJ1-2, with D perhaps matching TRBD1 (6 bases). V was cut by 4 bases and J by 7 bases, with 13 bases left in between. Per the germline V gene, CDR1 is MNHEY and CDR2 is SMNVEV (reference sequence). The CDR3 is 13 amino acids. In nucleotides, the CDR3 is TGTGCCAGCAGTTCTTACCGGGACATTGGCTACACCTTC. Its translation: CASSSYRDIGYTF.

This chain joins TRBV10-3 and TRBJ1-1, with 7 bases lining up with TRBD1. The V gene's germline CDR1 is ENHRY and CDR2 SYGVKD. V gave up 7 bases and J gave up 3 bases; unmatched junction bases: 8. CDR3 length: 14 residues. CDR3 DNA: TGTGCCATCACCGGACAGGAACGGGACACTGAAGCTTTCTTT. Translating gives CAITGQERDTEAFF.

J is TRBJ1-4 and V is TRBV6-5; D not certain. Germline values: CDR1 MNHEY, CDR2 SVGAGI. The CDR3 consists of 13 residues. V lost 8 bases to trimming and J lost 4 bases, with 11 bases between them. The CDR3 DNA reads as TGTGCCAGCCGGAGGCAGATTAATGAAAAACTGTTTTTT. This gives the protein CASRRQINEKLFF.

This CDR3 reads CASSLGRQAATNEKLFF. The CDR3 DNA reads TGTGCCAGCAGCTTAGGAAGGCAGGCTGCAACTAATGAAAAACTGTTTTTT. The V and J genes are TRBV7-9 and TRBJ1-4, with D hard to call. Trimming removed 1 base from V and 0 bases from J, with 12 bases in between. Germline CDR1 reads SEHNR; CDR2 reads FQNEAQ (reference sequence). This CDR3 region has 17 residues.

J is TRBJ1-2 and V is TRBV7-9, with a tentative D call TRBD1 (5 bases). The CDR3 is 12 residues long. The ends were cut back, 3 bases at V and 10 bases at J, with 12 bases in the middle. Germline-derived CDR1 and CDR2 are SEHNR and FQNEAQ (reference sequence). CDR3 nucleotides: TGTGCCAGCAGCTTGGGGCAGGCAAACTACACCTTC. Protein: CASSLGQANYTF. Full variable domain (missing parts from reference TRBV7-9 and TRBJ1-2): DTGVSQNPRHKITKRGQNVTFRCDPISEHNRLYWYRQTLGQGPEFLTYFQNEAQLEKSRLLSDRFSAERPKGSFSTLEIQRTEQGDSAMYLCASSLGQANYTFGSGTRLTVV.

V is TRBV10-3 and J is TRBJ1-2, with a weak D call TRBD1 (6 bases). The CDR3 has 15 amino acids. Germline CDR1 is ENHRY and CDR2 is SYGVKD. V was trimmed by 2 bases and J by 5 bases, leaving 15 bases between them. The CDR3 bases are TGTGCCATCAGTGAGAAGGAAGGGACAAGATATGGCTACACCTTC. It specifies CAISEKEGTRYGYTF.

This clone was detected only a few times. The chain employs TRBV28 and TRBJ2-6; 8 bases align to TRBD1. CDR3 length: 18 amino acids. V lost 3 bases to trimming and J lost 0 bases; unmatched junction nucleotides: 7. Germline V gene sequence: CDR1 MDHEN, CDR2 SYDVKM. The CDR3 DNA is TGTGCCAGCAGTTTCCTTGGACAGGGATCCTCTGGGGCCAACGTCCTGACTTTC. It is translated as CASSFLGQGSSGANVLTF.

The rearrangement uses TRBV24-1 and TRBJ1-4; 12 bases agree with TRBD1. The germline gives CDR1 KGHDR, CDR2 SFDVKD. The CDR3 sequence is 15 residues long. V shed 4 bases, J shed 7 bases, and the junction held 3 bases outside the gene matches. CDR3 in DNA: TGTGCCACCAGTGACCCGGGACAGGGGGCTGAAAAACTGTTTTTT. It codes for CATSDPGQGAEKLFF.

This clone has a handful of counts. This chain uses TRBV29-1 with TRBJ2-6, with TRBD1 matching over 8 bases. In germline, CDR1 is SQVTM, CDR2 ANQGSEA. Trimming cost V 0 bases and J 0 bases; bases outside gene matches: 10. The CDR3 consists of 19 residues. CDR3 in amino acids: CSVEDQRQGSFSGANVLTF. The DNA for the CDR3 is TGCAGCGTTGAAGATCAGAGACAGGGGTCATTCTCTGGGGCCAACGTCCTGACTTTC.

V usage is TRBV29-1 and J usage is TRBJ2-1; TRBD2 aligns across 7 bases. The junction had 10 bases not matched to a gene; V was cut back by 6 bases and J by 2 bases. The CDR3 covers 15 residues. The germline gives CDR1 SQVTM, CDR2 ANQGSEA. The CDR3 spells CSVPGRGGTYNEQFF. CDR3 in DNA: TGCAGCGTCCCCGGTCGCGGGGGAACCTACAATGAGCAGTTCTTC.

This clone turned up a few times. This chain connects TRBV28 to TRBJ1-6, with D perhaps matching TRBD1 (5 bases). V lost 5 bases to trimming and J lost 6 bases, with 11 bases between them. Looked up from germline, CDR1 is MDHEN and CDR2 is SYDVKM. This CDR3 region has 14 residues. The CDR3 reads CASSRTPANSPLHF. CDR3 DNA sequence: TGTGCCAGCAGTCGGACACCGGCTAATTCACCCCTCCACTTT.

The rearrangement links TRBV27 to TRBJ2-1, with a possible D match to TRBD2 (5 bases). This CDR3 spans 11 amino acids. In germline, CDR1 is MNHEY, CDR2 SMNVEV (reference sequence). Trimming left V 10 bases short and J 3 bases short, with 7 bases between. This CDR3 reads CATRGYNEQFF. The DNA of the CDR3 is TGTGCCACACGGGGCTACAATGAGCAGTTCTTC.

V usage is TRBV5-1 and J usage is TRBJ2-3, with 7 bases lining up with TRBD2. The V gene's germline CDR1 is SGHRS and CDR2 YFSETQ. V shed 4 bases, J shed 1 base, and the junction held 6 bases outside the gene matches. The CDR3 has 15 residues. CDR3 bases: TGCGCCAGCAGCGGGAGCGGGGTCGGCACAGATACGCAGTATTTT. As protein: CASSGSGVGTDTQYF.

The chain has TRBV5-1 and TRBJ2-3, with 9 bases matching TRBD2. The CDR3 is made up of 15 amino acids. J was trimmed by 2 bases and V by 0 bases; bases with no gene match: 1. Germline V gene data show CDR1 as SGHRS and CDR2 as YFSETQ. The CDR3, as DNA: TGCGCCAGCAGCTTGGGACTAGCGGTCACAGATACGCAGTATTTT. Protein: CASSLGLAVTDTQYF.

The chain recombines TRBV19 with TRBJ2-7; a weak D match, TRBD2 (5 bases). V was clipped by 5 bases and J by 3 bases, with 20 bases between them. Germline V lookup: CDR1 LNHDA, CDR2 SQIVND (reference sequence). The CDR3 is made up of 16 amino acids. In DNA, the CDR3 is TGTGCCAGTAGTCAGGATTGGAGTGCTAGCAGCTACGAGCAGTACTTC. Its translation is CASSQDWSASSYEQYF.